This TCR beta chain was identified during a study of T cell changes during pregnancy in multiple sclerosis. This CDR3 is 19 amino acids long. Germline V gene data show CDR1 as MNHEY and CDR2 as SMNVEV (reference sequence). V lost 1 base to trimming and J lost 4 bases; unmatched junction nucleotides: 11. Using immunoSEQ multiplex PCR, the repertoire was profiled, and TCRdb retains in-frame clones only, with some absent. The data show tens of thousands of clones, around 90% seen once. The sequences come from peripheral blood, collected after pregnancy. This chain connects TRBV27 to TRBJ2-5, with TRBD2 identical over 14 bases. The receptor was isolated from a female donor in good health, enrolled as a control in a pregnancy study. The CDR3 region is CASSLYYPGTSGGLETQYF. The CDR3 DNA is TGTGCCAGCAGTTTATATTATCCCGGGACTAGCGGGGGTTTAGAGACCCAGTACTTC.